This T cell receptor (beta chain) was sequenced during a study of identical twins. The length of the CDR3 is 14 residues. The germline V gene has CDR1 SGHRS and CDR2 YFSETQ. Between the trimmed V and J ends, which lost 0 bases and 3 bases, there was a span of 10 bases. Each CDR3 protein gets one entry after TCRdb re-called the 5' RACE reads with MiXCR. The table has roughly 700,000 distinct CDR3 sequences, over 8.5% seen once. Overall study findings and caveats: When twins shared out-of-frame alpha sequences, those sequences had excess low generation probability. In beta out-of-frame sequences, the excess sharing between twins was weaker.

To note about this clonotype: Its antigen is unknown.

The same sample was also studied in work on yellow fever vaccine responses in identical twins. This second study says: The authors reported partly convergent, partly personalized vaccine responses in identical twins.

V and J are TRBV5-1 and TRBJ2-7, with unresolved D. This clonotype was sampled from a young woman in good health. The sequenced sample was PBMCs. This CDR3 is CASSLELRSYEQYF. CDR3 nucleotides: TGCGCCAGCAGCTTGGAGCTGAGAAGCTACGAGCAGTACTTC. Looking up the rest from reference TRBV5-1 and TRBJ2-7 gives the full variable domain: KAGVTQTPRYLIKTRGQQVTLSCSPISGHRSVSWYQQTPGQGLQFLFEYFSETQRNKGNFPGRFSGRQFSNSRSEMNVSTLELGDSALYLCASSLELRSYEQYFGPGTRLTVT.